These 22 T cell receptor beta chains were sequenced from one sample in a study of T cell repertoires in cytomegalovirus infection. For these receptors, no antigen is known. Using its own MiXCR run on the reads, TCRdb lists one record per CDR3 protein. There are 900,000 to 950,000 distinct CDR3 sequences in the sample; roughly 31% occur only once, and about an eighth lies in the top ten. The sequencing here drew on cultured CD8+ T cells from PBMCs, taken from culture after CMV antigen stimulation. The receptors were sampled from a human donor in good health (CMV status not recorded). Some clones in this sample may be carry-over from other donors' samples.

V usage is TRBV14 and J usage is TRBJ1-4; no reliable D call. V lost 2 bases and J lost 3, with 10 bases in between. This CDR3 has 15 residues. Germline CDR1 is SGHDN and CDR2 is FVKESK. CDR3 residues: CASSQTRAPNEKLFF. The CDR3 DNA reads as TGTGCCAGCAGCCAAACCCGGGCTCCTAATGAAAAACTGTTTTTT.

Comments on this clonotype: A read error may produce the germline difference seen at one junction end. The CDR3 sequence: CDSSLLYPLNTEAFF. The CDR3 nucleotides read TGTGACAGCAGCTTACTGTACCCTTTGAACACTGAAGCTTTCTTT. The gene calls are TRBV7-3 and TRBJ1-1; no clear D gene. This CDR3 is 15 amino acids long. Germline lookup yields CDR1 SGHTA and CDR2 FQGTGA.

This chain links TRBV19 with TRBJ2-7, with 9 positions matching TRBD1. The CDR3 is 15 residues long. V was clipped by 5 bases and J by 0 bases; unmatched bases: 5. Germline V lookup: CDR1 LNHDA, CDR2 SQIVND (reference sequence). The CDR3 DNA is TGTGCCAGTAGTGCGGGACAGGGAGGCTCCTACGAGCAGTACGTC. It yields the protein CASSAGQGGSYEQYV.

The rearrangement uses TRBV4-3 and TRBJ2-1, with 15 bases that match TRBD2. CDR3 length: 19 amino acids. Trimming cost V 2 bases and J 5 bases; bases outside gene matches: 10. The germline gives CDR1 LGHNA, CDR2 YSLEER. The CDR3 loop reads CASSQRTSGGGIGDNEQFF. The DNA for the CDR3 is TGCGCCAGCAGCCAAAGGACTAGCGGGGGGGGAATTGGGGACAATGAGCAGTTCTTC.

This clonotype was seen a few times. The CDR3 is CASSIRLAGGHSYNEQFF. The CDR3 DNA reads TGTGCCAGCAGCATTCGACTAGCGGGGGGGCATTCATACAATGAGCAGTTCTTC. The chain has TRBV11-1 and TRBJ2-1; 14 bases are shared with TRBD2. This CDR3 is 18 amino acids long. The junction had 10 bases not matched to a gene; V was cut back by 5 bases and J by 4 bases. CDR1 and CDR2 from the germline V gene are SGHAT and FQDESV (reference sequence).

This clonotype showed up many times. The rearrangement uses TRBV7-2 and TRBJ2-7, with D tentatively TRBD1 (6 bases). The CDR3 runs to 15 residues. Trimming pared 0 bases from V and 3 bases from J, leaving 12 bases between. Germline CDR1 and CDR2: SGHTA and FQGNSA. CDR3 protein: CASSLAQGPLYEQYF. CDR3 bases: TGTGCCAGCAGCTTAGCCCAGGGGCCCCTCTACGAGCAGTACTTC. Variable domain in full (rest from reference TRBV7-2 and TRBJ2-7): GAGVSQSPSNKVTEKGKDVELRCDPISGHTALYWYRQSLGQGLEFLIYFQGNSAPDKSGLPSDRFSAERTGGSVSTLTIQRTQQEDSAVYLCASSLAQGPLYEQYFGPGTRLTVT.

In nucleotides, the CDR3 is TGCGCCAGCAGCCATGGGGGCGACAGCTTTTGGACCGGGGAGCTGTTTTTT. It encodes CASSHGGDSFWTGELFF. The chain has TRBV4-3 and TRBJ2-2; tentatively, D is TRBD1 (6 bases). Germline CDR1 is LGHNA and CDR2 is YSLEER. V lost 3 bases and J 5 bases, leaving 19 bases between the germline ends. There are 17 residues in the CDR3.

The chain carries TRBV4-3 and TRBJ2-1; tentative D call: TRBD2 (6 bases). The CDR3 spans 22 residues. V lost 0 bases and J lost 3, with 30 bases in between. Germline V gives CDR1 LGHNA, CDR2 YSLEER. CDR3: CASSQEEPRPPAGRKHYNEQFF. In DNA form, the CDR3 reads TGCGCCAGCAGCCAAGAGGAACCCCGCCCCCCCGCGGGGAGAAAACACTACAATGAGCAGTTCTTC.

This clonotype was found once. The J gene is TRBJ1-2, the V gene TRBV12-3 or TRBV12-4; 8 bases line up with TRBD1. The CDR3 runs to 15 residues. V was clipped by 6 bases and J by 3 bases; unmatched bases: 9. The CDR3 spells CASRSRTGTHYGYTF. Written as DNA, the CDR3 is TGTGCCAGCAGATCTCGGACAGGGACCCACTATGGCTACACCTTC.

This clonotype turned up a few times. This sequence joins TRBV19 and TRBJ2-2; 7 bases line up with TRBD2. The V gene end was trimmed by 9 bases and the J gene end by 4 bases; junction bases not matched to a gene: 17. This CDR3 is 17 amino acids long. Germline-derived CDR1 and CDR2 are LNHDA and SQIVND (reference sequence). CDR3: CASTWEYLTGGTGELFF. The CDR3 bases are TGTGCCAGCACCTGGGAATACCTCACGGGAGGCACCGGGGAGCTGTTTTTT.

This clonotype turned up a few times. The rearrangement links TRBV7-9 to TRBJ1-1, with D unclear. Trimming removed 1 base from V and 0 bases from J, with 21 bases in between. This CDR3 is 19 amino acids long. Germline V gives CDR1 SEHNR, CDR2 FQNEAQ (reference sequence). The DNA for the CDR3 is TGTGCCAGCAGCTTAGTGTCGGCAGGTGTGCCGATTATGAACACTGAAGCTTTCTTT. Amino acids: CASSLVSAGVPIMNTEAFF.

This rearrangement joins TRBV27 to TRBJ1-1; no clear D gene. V was cut by 8 bases and J by 3 bases, with 16 bases left in between. The CDR3 runs to 14 residues. Germline CDR1 reads MNHEY; CDR2 reads SMNVEV (reference sequence). Written as DNA, the CDR3 is TGTGCCAGCGGGCGGCGGGGAAGAGACACTGAAGCTTTCTTT. This translates into CASGRRGRDTEAFF.

This clonotype turned up a few times. The CDR3 sequence is CASSLPRLGANGEKLFF. The CDR3 region has the DNA TGTGCCAGCAGTTTACCCCGTCTAGGGGCGAATGGTGAAAAACTGTTTTTT. J is TRBJ1-4 and V is TRBV12-3 or TRBV12-4, with D possibly TRBD1 on 5 matching bases. The V end lost 2 bases, the J end lost 7 bases, and 20 bases lay between the germline ends. This CDR3 contains 17 residues.

The rearrangement links TRBV7-9 to TRBJ2-3; D is perhaps TRBD1 (6 bases). Germline CDR1 and CDR2: SEHNR and FQNEAQ (reference sequence). V was shortened by 0 bases and J by 0 bases, with 13 bases between the two germline ends. This CDR3 is built from 17 residues. CDR3 region: CASSLALGQKSTDTQYF. CDR3 nucleotides: TGTGCCAGCAGCTTAGCCTTGGGACAAAAGAGCACAGATACGCAGTATTTT.

This chain joins TRBV27 and TRBJ1-4, with a weak D call TRBD1 (6 bases). From germline, CDR1 is MNHEY and CDR2 SMNVEV (reference sequence). V was trimmed by 4 bases and J by 7 bases, leaving 22 bases between them. This CDR3 has 17 amino acids. The CDR3 bases are TGTGCCAGCAGTTACGACAGGAGGACTGTAATACGTGAAAAACTGTTTTTT. Protein product: CASSYDRRTVIREKLFF. The full variable domain, in which reference TRBV27 and TRBJ1-4 provide the parts outside the CDR3, is EAQVTQNPRYLITVTGKKLTVTCSQNMNHEYMSWYRQDPGLGLRQIYYSMNVEVTDKGDVPEGYKVSRKEKRNFPLILESPSPNQTSLYFCASSYDRRTVIREKLFFGSGTQLSVL.

The V gene is TRBV7-9, the J gene TRBJ1-5; D remains ambiguous. The germline gives CDR1 SEHNR, CDR2 FQNEAQ (reference sequence). Trimming took 5 bases from V and 9 from J, leaving 14 bases between them. The CDR3 runs 13 residues. In DNA form, the CDR3 reads TGTGCCAGCAGCCAAGGTGGCGAGCTGCCCCAGCATTTT. This translates into CASSQGGELPQHF.

CDR3 in DNA: TGTGCCAGTAGTATTATCCAGGAGAACACCGGGGAGCTGTTTTTT. This translates into CASSIIQENTGELFF. The chain carries TRBV19 and TRBJ2-2; D remains unclear. This CDR3 is built from 15 residues. Germline CDR1 is LNHDA and CDR2 is SQIVND (reference sequence). Trimming cost V 3 bases and J 1 base, with 9 bases left between them.

This clonotype was recorded a few times. The rearrangement links TRBV4-3 to TRBJ2-1, with 9 bases aligning to TRBD2. The CDR3 has 17 residues. Germline V gives CDR1 LGHNA, CDR2 YSLEER. Trimming cost V 3 bases and J 4 bases; bases outside gene matches: 10. For the CDR3, the DNA is TGCGCCAGCAGCCATGACTTAAGAAGCGGGGGGTACAATGAGCAGTTCTTC. Translating gives CASSHDLRSGGYNEQFF.

This clonotype was seen only a few times. The rearrangement joins TRBV27 to TRBJ1-2; possibly TRBD1 for D (6 bases). This CDR3 region has 17 residues. V lost 0 bases and J 5 bases, leaving 19 bases between the germline ends. The germline V gene encodes CDR1 MNHEY and CDR2 SMNVEV (reference sequence). The CDR3: CASSLSPPQGIRYGYTF. DNA of the CDR3: TGTGCCAGCAGTTTATCCCCCCCCCAGGGGATACGTTATGGCTACACCTTC.

V and J are TRBV27 and TRBJ2-3; 7 nucleotides match TRBD1. Germline-derived CDR1 and CDR2 are MNHEY and SMNVEV (reference sequence). V dropped 5 bases and J dropped 6; count of bases not matched to a gene: 11. The CDR3 covers 15 residues. Here the CDR3 reads CASSPQRKGADTQYF. DNA for the CDR3: TGTGCCAGCAGTCCCCAACGGAAGGGGGCGGATACGCAGTATTTT.

This clonotype was seen only a few times. The chain uses TRBV7-9 and TRBJ2-7; no clear D. The CDR3 length is 16 residues. Germline V lookup: CDR1 SEHNR, CDR2 FQNEAQ (reference sequence). V was cut by 3 bases and J by 0 bases, with 15 bases left in between. CDR3 DNA: TGTGCCAGCAGCTTGGACCCACGGGTAATCTCCTACGAGCAGTACTTC. Encoded protein: CASSLDPRVISYEQYF.

This sequence joins TRBV10-3 and TRBJ1-2; 8 bases align to TRBD1. The CDR3 has 15 amino acids. J was trimmed by 6 bases and V by 6 bases; bases with no gene match: 12. The V gene's germline CDR1 is ENHRY and CDR2 SYGVKD. CDR3 protein: CAIRGELTGDDGYTF. CDR3 DNA sequence: TGTGCCATCAGGGGGGAATTGACAGGGGACGATGGCTACACCTTC.